These 27 T cell receptor beta chains originate from one sample sequenced in a study of Graves' ophthalmopathy and Graves' hyperthyroidism. Amplification of the TCR beta CDR3 regions used RNA transcripts (as template). Following a first-round RT-PCR that used HTBI primers, a second-round multiplex PCR was carried out. TCRdb passed the multiplex PCR reads through MiXCR, listing each CDR3 protein once. The table lists over a million distinct CDR3 sequences, less than 45% of them singletons. The sample was peripheral blood or thyroid tissue (not recorded which). The receptors derive from an adult man with Graves' hyperthyroidism.

This clonotype was recorded many times. CDR3 sequence reads: CASRNRDREQYF. The CDR3 region has the DNA TGTGCCAGCAGGAATAGGGACAGAGAGCAGTACTTC. The chain uses TRBV7-8 and TRBJ2-7, with 7 positions matching TRBD1. CDR3 length equals 12 residues. V trimming: 6 bases; J trimming: 7 bases; junction bases outside the gene matches: 6. The germline V gene encodes CDR1 SGHVS and CDR2 FQNEAQ.

This clonotype was seen repeatedly, ten times or more. The rearrangement links TRBV2 to TRBJ2-2, with 9 bases fitting TRBD2. V was clipped by 3 bases and J by 6 bases; unmatched bases: 11. Germline V gives CDR1 SNHLY, CDR2 FYNNEI. The CDR3 runs to 17 residues. CDR3 amino acids: CASSEARGRAAAGELFF. CDR3 coding DNA: TGTGCCAGCAGTGAGGCTCGCGGGAGGGCCGCTGCCGGGGAGCTGTTTTTT.

This clonotype was observed a handful of times. At one boundary the junction diverges from the germline segment, which might be a read error. The V and J genes are TRBV3-1 and TRBJ2-7, with 8 bases lining up with TRBD1. The CDR3 extends over 11 amino acids. Per germline, CDR1 LGHDT and CDR2 YNNKEL (reference sequence). CDR3 DNA sequence: TGTGCCAGCAGCCTTCAGGGGGCTACACTCTTC. Protein product: CASSLQGATLF.

This clonotype occurred many times. This rearrangement joins TRBV29-1 to TRBJ2-2; the D is unclear. V lost 5 bases and J 4 bases, leaving 8 bases between the germline ends. Germline V gene lookup returns CDR1 SQVTM and CDR2 ANQGSEA. The CDR3 is 12 residues long. CDR3 loop: CSVQVSTGELFF. The CDR3, as DNA: TGCAGCGTTCAGGTTTCCACCGGGGAGCTGTTTTTT.

The chain recombines TRBV14 with TRBJ2-7, with 8 bases lining up with TRBD1. The length of the CDR3 is 15 residues. The J segment lost 1 base and the V segment lost 4 bases, leaving 6 bases of the junction unmatched. The germline CDR1 and CDR2 sequences are SGHDN and FVKESK. The CDR3 region is CASSRRQGRSYEQYF. CDR3 DNA sequence: TGTGCCAGCAGCCGCAGACAGGGGAGATCCTACGAGCAGTACTTC. The variable domain in full, completed from reference TRBV14 and TRBJ2-7, reads EAGVTQFPSHSVIEKGQTVTLRCDPISGHDNLYWYRRVMGKEIKFLLHFVKESKQDESGMPNNRFLAERTGGTYSTLKVQPAELEDSGVYFCASSRRQGRSYEQYFGPGTRLTVT.

In this sample, this clonotype turned up a few times. This chain connects TRBV6-1 to TRBJ2-7; D is ambiguous. CDR1 and CDR2 from the germline V gene are MNHNS and SASEGT. The CDR3 is 15 amino acids. V lost 3 bases, J lost 0 bases, and 12 bases lay in between. DNA of the CDR3: TGTGCCAGCAGTGAGGGTACACAAAGCTCCTACGAGCAGTACTTC. This codes for CASSEGTQSSYEQYF.

Details on this clonotype: A read error is possible here, since a much larger clone lies one base away. The gene calls are TRBV5-1 and TRBJ2-7; no reliable D call. Germline lookup yields CDR1 SGHRS and CDR2 YFSETQ. CDR3 length equals 14 residues. The CDR3 spells CASMTERLSYEQCF. The CDR3 DNA sequence: TGTGCCAGCATGACCGAACGGCTCTCCTACGAGCAGTGCTTC. The entire variable domain, with the rest obtained from reference TRBV5-1 and TRBJ2-7, is as follows: KAGVTQTPRYLIKTRGQQVTLSCSPISGHRSVSWYQQTPGQGLQFLFEYFSETQRNKGNFPGRFSGRQFSNSRSEMNVSTLELGDSALYLCASMTERLSYEQCFGPGTRLTVT.

Concerning this clonotype: A junction end diverges from the germline sequence, so it may reflect a read error. V usage is TRBV13 and J usage is TRBJ2-2; D possibly corresponds to TRBD1 (5 bases). This CDR3 region has 17 residues. The germline V gene has CDR1 PRHDT and CDR2 FYEKMQ (reference sequence). The CDR3 here is CTSSSSPQGTRTGELFF. The CDR3 DNA reads TGTACCAGCAGCTCATCTCCGCAGGGTACAAGGACCGGGGAGCTGTTTTTT.

This clonotype has at least ten counts. This chain connects TRBV11-2 to TRBJ1-2, with 9 bases identical to TRBD1. Germline loops: CDR1 SGHAT, CDR2 FQNNGV. There are 12 residues in the CDR3. With 5 bases clipped from V and 14 bases from J, the junction kept 9 bases outside the gene matches. This chain's CDR3 is CASSRNTGTGTF. CDR3 nucleotides: TGTGCCAGCAGCCGGAATACGGGGACAGGGACCTTC.

This chain joins TRBV19 and TRBJ1-6, with TRBD1 matching over 7 bases. This CDR3 region has 15 residues. Trimming took 4 bases from V and 8 from J; bases not matched to a gene: 8. Germline CDR1 is LNHDA and CDR2 is SQIVND (reference sequence). The CDR3 region is CASSTHRGVDSPLHF. The CDR3 DNA reads TGTGCCAGTAGTACACACAGGGGTGTGGATTCACCCCTCCACTTT.

At least ten counts were recorded for this clonotype. This chain uses TRBV19 with TRBJ2-7, with TRBD1 matching 10 bases. With 4 bases clipped from V and 7 bases from J, the junction kept 7 bases outside the gene matches. CDR3 length: 14 residues. Germline V lookup: CDR1 LNHDA, CDR2 SQIVND (reference sequence). Here the CDR3 DNA reads TGTGCCAGTAGTACCAGACAGGGGGCGAGGGAGCAGTACTTC. It yields the protein CASSTRQGAREQYF. Variable domain in full (rest from reference TRBV19 and TRBJ2-7): DGGITQSPKYLFRKEGQNVTLSCEQNLNHDAMYWYRQDPGQGLRLIYYSQIVNDFQKGDIAEGYSVSREKKESFPLTVTSAQKNPTAFYLCASSTRQGAREQYFGPGTRLTVT.

This clonotype appeared a single time. This sequence joins TRBV12-3 or TRBV12-4 and TRBJ2-2, with no clear D. CDR3 length equals 13 residues. The germline V and J ends were trimmed by 2 bases and 8 bases, with 9 bases remaining between them. The CDR3 here is CASSLIAFGELFF. The CDR3 DNA reads as TGTGCCAGCAGTTTAATAGCTTTTGGGGAGCTGTTTTTT.

This clonotype came up a few times. The chain combines TRBV12-3 or TRBV12-4 with TRBJ2-2; TRBD1 is a possible D gene (6 bases). The CDR3 consists of 16 residues. V was pared by 3 bases and J by 4 bases, with 15 bases between. The CDR3 DNA reads TGTGCCAGCAGTTTTCTCCCGGCAGGGGCCACCGGGGAGCTGTTTTTT. The encoded protein is CASSFLPAGATGELFF.

This clonotype was counted many times. The chain employs TRBV10-3 and TRBJ1-3, with TRBD1 matching 8 bases. Germline values: CDR1 ENHRY, CDR2 SYGVKD. V lost 5 bases and J lost 3; bases outside the gene matches: 6. The CDR3 contains 15 residues. The CDR3: CAISPQGAVGNTIYF. The CDR3 DNA reads as TGTGCCATCAGTCCCCAGGGGGCAGTTGGAAACACCATATATTTT.

About this clonotype itself: One base away lies a much larger clone, so this may be a sequencing read error. This chain links TRBV29-1 with TRBJ1-1; the D is unclear. V shed 4 bases and J shed 6 bases, with 21 bases lying between them. The CDR3 loop spans 15 amino acids. Germline V gene lookup returns CDR1 SQVTM and CDR2 ANQGSEA. CDR3 region: CSVVGVLVGGAEAFF. CDR3 nucleotide sequence: TGCAGCGTTGTCGGGGTTCTAGTTGGTGGCGCTGAAGCTTTCTTT.

This clonotype came up many times. The chain uses TRBV29-1 and TRBJ2-7; TRBD2 might be the D (5 bases). The CDR3 is 13 amino acids. Trimming cost V 2 bases and J 2 bases, with 10 bases left between them. Germline V gives CDR1 SQVTM, CDR2 ANQGSEA. The CDR3 nucleotides read TGCAGCGTTGAATCGGCTAGCACCTACGAGCAGTACTTC. Translation: CSVESASTYEQYF.

This clonotype was recorded only once. A much larger clone is a single base away; this may be a read error. The gene calls are TRBV2 and TRBJ2-7, with a tentative D call TRBD1 (5 bases). The CDR3 sequence is 12 residues long. From germline, CDR1 is SNHLY and CDR2 FYNNEI. The CDR3 DNA is TGTGCCAGCACCCCCAGGGAATCCGAGCAGTGCTTC. It yields the protein CASTPRESEQCF.

The chain recombines TRBV9 with TRBJ1-2, with D possibly TRBD1 on 5 matching bases. Trimming stripped 4 bases from V and 4 bases from J, with 26 bases between. CDR1 is SGDLS, CDR2 YYNGEE, per germline. This CDR3 is built from 18 residues. The CDR3 coding sequence is TGTGCCAGCAGCTTAGAGGGCTCAGGGCTCCCTCGCCCCTATGGCTACACCTTC. Translation gives CASSLEGSGLPRPYGYTF. Based on the CDR3 plus reference TRBV9 and TRBJ1-2, the full variable domain is DSGVTQTPKHLITATGQRVTLRCSPRSGDLSVYWYQQSLDQGLQFLIQYYNGEERAKGNILERFSAQQFPDLHSELNLSSLELGDSALYFCASSLEGSGLPRPYGYTFGSGTRLTVV.

Many counts were recorded for this clonotype. The V gene is TRBV15, the J gene TRBJ1-2; D is ambiguous. Trimming shortened V by 0 bases and J by 4 bases, and 15 bases separated the two germline ends. Germline V gives CDR1 LNHNV, CDR2 YYDKDF (reference sequence). This CDR3 contains 16 residues. The CDR3 nucleotides are TGTGCCACCAGCAGAGATCCGGGTGGGGTCCTCTATGGCTACACCTTC. Its protein product is CATSRDPGGVLYGYTF. The variable domain in full, completed from reference TRBV15 and TRBJ1-2, reads DAMVIQNPRYQVTQFGKPVTLSCSQTLNHNVMYWYQQKSSQAPKLLFHYYDKDFNNEADTPDNFQSRRPNTSFCFLDIRSPGLGDTAMYLCATSRDPGGVLYGYTFGSGTRLTVV.

The chain recombines TRBV20-1 with TRBJ1-1, with D unclear. This CDR3 comprises 12 residues. Germline-derived CDR1 and CDR2 are DFQATT and SNEGSKA (reference sequence). Trimming shortened V by 6 bases and J by 4 bases, and 12 bases separated the two germline ends. The chain's CDR3 is CSAEAGTTEAFF. CDR3 coding DNA: TGCAGTGCCGAAGCGGGAACCACTGAAGCTTTCTTT.

This clonotype came up many times. The rearrangement uses TRBV5-1 and TRBJ1-6, with 10 bases lining up with TRBD1. Trimming took 3 bases from V and 3 from J; bases not matched to a gene: 6. This CDR3 has 17 residues. Germline V lookup: CDR1 SGHRS, CDR2 YFSETQ. The DNA for the CDR3 is TGCGCCAGCAGCTCGACCGGGACAGGGGTCTATAATTCACCCCTCCACTTT. It specifies CASSSTGTGVYNSPLHF.

The chain is built from TRBV9 and TRBJ2-7, with D tentatively TRBD1 (6 bases). V lost 0 bases, J lost 5 bases, and 15 bases lay in between. CDR3 length equals 15 residues. Germline CDR1 SGDLS, CDR2 YYNGEE. CDR3 residues: CASSVGAGDPHEQYF. The DNA of the CDR3 is TGTGCCAGCAGCGTAGGGGCAGGGGATCCGCACGAGCAGTACTTC.

This clonotype occurred a few times. V gene TRBV11-2 combines with J gene TRBJ2-2; TRBD1 is a possible D gene (6 bases). Trimming cost V 1 base and J 2 bases, with 17 bases left between them. The CDR3 length is 18 residues. CDR1 SGHAT and CDR2 FQNNGV come from the germline V gene. DNA for the CDR3: TGTGCCAGCAGCTTAGTACTCCAGGGGCCCCTAAACACCGGGGAGCTGTTTTTT. As protein: CASSLVLQGPLNTGELFF.

This clonotype came up many times. The chain combines TRBV7-9 with TRBJ2-2, with unresolved D. V dropped 5 bases and J dropped 5 bases, with 12 bases sitting between them. This CDR3 has 14 amino acids. CDR1 SEHNR and CDR2 FQNEAQ come from the germline V gene (reference sequence). In DNA form, the CDR3 reads TGTGCCAGCAGCCAAGACTCAAGAACCGGGGAGCTGTTTTTT. Its translation is CASSQDSRTGELFF.

The table lists this clonotype with a few counts. J is TRBJ1-1 and V is TRBV30; D is perhaps TRBD1 (6 bases). V was shortened by 8 bases and J by 3 bases, with 22 bases between the two germline ends. The CDR3 extends over 15 amino acids. CDR1 and CDR2 (germline): GTSNPN, SVGIG (reference sequence). This CDR3 is CAMAGASHSDTEAFF. DNA for the CDR3: TGTGCCATGGCGGGGGCCTCTCACTCGGACACTGAAGCTTTCTTT.

This clonotype occurred many times. This chain joins TRBV7-8 and TRBJ1-1; D gene ambiguous. V was clipped by 2 bases and J by 5 bases, with 12 bases between them. This CDR3 has 14 amino acids. The germline V gene has CDR1 SGHVS and CDR2 FQNEAQ. CDR3 region: CASSLQETGTEAFF. The CDR3 DNA reads as TGTGCCAGCAGCTTACAGGAGACTGGGACTGAAGCTTTCTTT. The entire variable domain, with the rest obtained from reference TRBV7-8 and TRBJ1-1, is as follows: GAGVSQSPRYKVAKRGQDVALRCDPISGHVSLFWYQQALGQGPEFLTYFQNEAQLDKSGLPSDRFFAERPEGSVSTLKIQRTQQEDSAVYLCASSLQETGTEAFFGQGTRLTVV.

This clonotype was seen only a few times. This may be a read error: a much more frequent sequence differs by one nucleotide. The rearrangement links TRBV2 to TRBJ1-1; the match to TRBD1 covers 8 bases. Per the germline V gene, CDR1 is SNHLY and CDR2 is FYNNEI. The CDR3 totals 15 residues. CDR3 nucleotides: TGTGCCAGCAATGAAAAAGGACAGGGCCACACTGAAGCTTTCTTT. It codes for CASNEKGQGHTEAFF.